The 18 T cell receptor beta chains below come from one sample, sequenced in a study of CD4 T cells in relation to SARS-CoV-2 and coronaviruses. Here immunoSEQ multiplex PCR was the method, and the copy in TCRdb shows in-frame clones only, minus some. The sample shows 9,500 to 12,000 clones, 74% of them seen only once. Unexposed donor CD4+ T cells date from about 2011-2018, before the COVID-19 pandemic. CD4+ T cells were isolated from the cells after less than 13 days of culture. These TCRs are of unknown antigen specificity. Material: CD4+ T cells from PBMCs, cultured in vitro. Receptors were obtained from a human donor in good health.

The chain employs TRBV5-1 and TRBJ2-7, with TRBD2 matching over 14 bases. The CDR3 spans 15 residues. Germline V gene data show CDR1 as SGHRS and CDR2 as YFSETQ. V was clipped by 5 bases and J by 4 bases; unmatched bases: 5. This CDR3 is CASRPGLAGVYEQYF. The CDR3, as DNA: TGCGCCAGCAGGCCGGGACTAGCGGGGGTATACGAGCAGTACTTC.

This clone rates as medium-sized. The V call is TRBV19, the J call TRBJ2-7; D is ambiguous. The V gene lost 6 bases and the J gene lost 3 bases, with 18 bases spanning the gap. Germline V CDR1 and CDR2: LNHDA, SQIVND (reference sequence). The CDR3 runs to 15 residues. CDR3 in amino acids: CASRAVVFGRYEQYF. The DNA of the CDR3 is TGTGCCAGTAGGGCGGTAGTCTTTGGGCGCTACGAGCAGTACTTC.

This sequence joins TRBV7-9 and TRBJ2-7; D remains unclear. Germline V gene sequence: CDR1 SEHNR, CDR2 FQNEAQ (reference sequence). This CDR3 spans 15 amino acids. Trimming pared 1 base from V and 2 bases from J, leaving 12 bases between. CDR3 in amino acids: CASSLETGLAYEQYF. DNA of the CDR3: TGTGCCAGCAGCTTAGAGACCGGGCTAGCCTACGAGCAGTACTTC. The variable domain in full, with the rest retrieved from reference TRBV7-9 and TRBJ2-7, is DTGVSQNPRHKITKRGQNVTFRCDPISEHNRLYWYRQTLGQGPEFLTYFQNEAQLEKSRLLSDRFSAERPKGSFSTLEIQRTEQGDSAMYLCASSLETGLAYEQYFGPGTRLTVT.

Here the CDR3 reads CASTPLSGGEQFF. The CDR3 bases are TGTGCCAGCACCCCCCTCAGCGGAGGTGAGCAGTTCTTC. The rearrangement joins TRBV3-1 (or the pseudogene TRBV3-2) to TRBJ2-1; D is possibly TRBD2 (5 bases). The CDR3 runs 13 residues. V was trimmed by 7 bases and J by 9 bases, leaving 16 bases between them. Germline V gene data show CDR1 as LGHDT and CDR2 as YNNKEL (reference sequence).

J is TRBJ2-5 and V is TRBV25-1; 7 bases are shared with TRBD2. The V segment lost 1 base and the J segment 3 bases; nucleotides outside the gene matches: 5. CDR3 size: 15 residues. Per germline, CDR1 MGHDK and CDR2 SYGVNS. The CDR3 sequence: CASSELVAGKETQYF. The CDR3 DNA sequence: TGTGCCAGCAGTGAATTGGTAGCGGGTAAAGAGACCCAGTACTTC.

The J gene is TRBJ2-7, the V gene TRBV11-2; D is perhaps TRBD2 (6 bases). Between the trimmed V and J ends, which lost 0 bases and 2 bases, there was a span of 14 bases. Per the germline V gene, CDR1 is SGHAT and CDR2 is FQNNGV. This CDR3 has 16 residues. CDR3 coding DNA: TGTGCCAGCAGCTTAGATAGCGGCGGAACCACCTACGAGCAGTACTTC. It specifies CASSLDSGGTTYEQYF.

This rearrangement joins TRBV29-1 to TRBJ1-1; a possible D gene is TRBD1 (5 bases). Per the germline V gene, CDR1 is SQVTM and CDR2 is ANQGSEA. V was cut by 3 bases and J by 4 bases, with 9 bases left in between. The CDR3 loop spans 12 amino acids. The CDR3 sequence is CSVEGPGTEAFF. The DNA for the CDR3 is TGCAGCGTTGAGGGGCCGGGCACTGAAGCTTTCTTT.

This clone appeared a single time. V and J are TRBV4-3 and TRBJ2-7; D remains unclear. From germline, CDR1 is LGHNA and CDR2 YSLEER. Trimming took 1 base from V and 0 from J, leaving 10 bases between them. The CDR3 spans 15 residues. CDR3 in DNA: TGCGCCAGCAGCCAAGCACAGTTGCCCTCCTACGAGCAGTACTTC. Protein sequence: CASSQAQLPSYEQYF.

This chain links TRBV19 with TRBJ2-7; D might be TRBD1 (6 bases). CDR3 length: 14 residues. The germline gives CDR1 LNHDA, CDR2 SQIVND (reference sequence). V was clipped by 3 bases and J by 2 bases, with 11 bases between them. The CDR3 DNA reads TGTGCCAGTAGTATTGGCAGGGGCCCCTACGAGCAGTACTTC. Protein product: CASSIGRGPYEQYF.

This clone was detected once. V gene TRBV6-6 combines with J gene TRBJ2-7; 7 nucleotides agree with TRBD2. The CDR3 consists of 15 residues. The V and J ends lost 6 bases and 3 bases, in that order; junction bases with no gene match: 11. The germline V gene has CDR1 MNHNY and CDR2 SVGAGI (reference sequence). The CDR3 spells CASSPPSGSGYEQYF. DNA of the CDR3: TGTGCCAGCAGCCCCCCTAGCGGAAGTGGCTACGAGCAGTACTTC.

The V gene is TRBV7-2, the J gene TRBJ2-2; 9 bases align to TRBD2. This CDR3 has 19 amino acids. CDR1 is SGHTA, CDR2 FQGNSA, per germline. The V gene end was trimmed by 1 base and the J gene end by 1 base; junction bases not matched to a gene: 10. The CDR3 DNA is TGTGCCAGCAGCTTAGGGCTAGCGGGGAGAAAACTGAACACCGGGGAGCTGTTTTTT. Residues: CASSLGLAGRKLNTGELFF.

The chain is built from TRBV5-1 and TRBJ1-2, with D possibly being TRBD1 (5 bases). CDR3 length equals 16 residues. V lost 4 bases and J lost 8, with 24 bases in between. Germline-derived CDR1 and CDR2 are SGHRS and YFSETQ. The CDR3 DNA follows: TGCGCCAGCAGCCCCTGGCCCGGACAAGACCTTAGGGGCTACACCTTC. It encodes CASSPWPGQDLRGYTF.

V is TRBV4-3 and J is TRBJ2-3, with D possibly matching TRBD1 (6 bases). Germline CDR1 and CDR2: LGHNA and YSLEER. The CDR3 consists of 16 residues. Trimming took off 0 bases at V and 0 bases at J, with 10 bases between the two ends. DNA of the CDR3: TGCGCCAGCAGCCAAGAGACAGGCTCTAGCACAGATACGCAGTATTTT. Its protein is CASSQETGSSTDTQYF.

This chain uses TRBV30 with TRBJ1-1; no firm D call. V lost 2 bases, J lost 4 bases, and 11 bases lay in between. The germline CDR1 and CDR2 sequences are GTSNPN and SVGIG (reference sequence). This CDR3 contains 13 residues. CDR3 nucleotides: TGTGCCTGGAGTCGAGGGCTAAGCACTGAAGCTTTCTTT. Residues: CAWSRGLSTEAFF.

The chain uses TRBV30 and TRBJ2-5, with a possible D match to TRBD2 (5 bases). Looked up from germline, CDR1 is GTSNPN and CDR2 is SVGIG (reference sequence). Trimming pared 0 bases from V and 5 bases from J, leaving 13 bases between. CDR3 length equals 14 residues. In nucleotides, the CDR3 is TGTGCCTGGAGTGTAGGAGGAAGGAGGGAGACCCAGTACTTC. Protein sequence: CAWSVGGRRETQYF. The variable domain in full, with the rest retrieved from reference TRBV30 and TRBJ2-5, is SQTIHQWPATLVQPVGSPLSLECTVEGTSNPNLYWYRQAAGRGLQLLFYSVGIGQISSEVPQNLSASRPQDRQFILSSKKLLLSDSGFYLCAWSVGGRRETQYFGPGTRLLVL.

V and J are TRBV7-2 and TRBJ1-3; unclear D gene. CDR1 SGHTA and CDR2 FQGNSA come from the germline V gene. This CDR3 contains 15 residues. Trimming shortened V by 5 bases and J by 0 bases, and 11 bases separated the two germline ends. The CDR3 spells CASSPTRGSGNTIYF. The DNA of the CDR3 is TGTGCCAGCAGCCCAACGCGGGGCTCTGGAAACACCATATATTTT.

CDR3 amino acids: CASSLGPSGEDNEQFF. CDR3 nucleotides: TGTGCCAGCAGCTTAGGTCCTAGCGGGGAAGACAATGAGCAGTTCTTC. The chain is built from TRBV7-2 and TRBJ2-1; the match to TRBD2 covers 9 bases. The CDR3 has 16 residues. Germline trimming cut 1 base from V and 5 bases from J; bases unmatched to any gene: 6. Looked up from germline, CDR1 is SGHTA and CDR2 is FQGNSA.

The gene calls are TRBV6-6 and TRBJ2-6, with 7 bases lining up with TRBD1. The CDR3 sequence is 17 residues long. The J segment lost 0 bases and the V segment lost 5 bases, leaving 7 bases of the junction unmatched. The germline V gene has CDR1 MNHNY and CDR2 SVGAGI (reference sequence). The CDR3 loop is CASSPGTVPSGANVLTF. CDR3 bases: TGTGCCAGCAGTCCGGGGACAGTTCCCTCTGGGGCCAACGTCCTGACTTTC.